A single sample is the source of the 16 T cell receptor beta chains below, sequenced in a study of CD8+CD57+ T cells in acquired aplastic anemia. Those patients picked for sequencing had displayed CD8+CD57+ cell expansion on flow cytometry. TCR beta VDJ combinations and CDR3 sequences were profiled from genomic DNA. TCRdb used MiXCR to reprocess the reads, holding one entry per CDR3 protein. The sample includes a few hundred thousand distinct CDR3 sequences, over 25% of them seen just once. The specimen was sorted CD4+, CD8+, or CD8+CD57+ T cells (not recorded which) from PBMCs. These receptors were obtained from a human donor with aplastic anemia.

The V and J genes are TRBV19 and TRBJ2-1; a possible D gene is TRBD2 (5 bases). The V end lost 7 bases, the J end lost 14 bases, and 18 bases lay between the germline ends. The CDR3 extends over 12 amino acids. Germline V gene lookup returns CDR1 LNHDA and CDR2 SQIVND (reference sequence). The CDR3 DNA reads TGTGCCAGTACCGACACCGGGCGGGTTAAGTTCTTC. It translates to CASTDTGRVKFF.

As regards this clonotype: A read error may explain this, as a much larger clone is one base away. This CDR3 is missing its conserved last phenylalanine or tryptophan, likely due to a read error. The chain has TRBV20-1 and TRBJ2-7; perhaps TRBD2 as D (5 bases). Germline CDR1 reads DFQATT; CDR2 reads SNEGSKA (reference sequence). CDR3 length equals 13 residues. Trimming removed 7 bases from V and 3 bases from J, with 16 bases in between. The DNA for the CDR3 is TGCAGTGGCGCCCGAATCGGGGTCTACGAGCAGTACCTC. Its protein product is CSGARIGVYEQYL.

There are many counts of this clonotype. This chain uses TRBV9 with TRBJ1-2, with TRBD1 as a possible D gene (6 bases). The V and J ends lost 3 bases and 4 bases respectively, with 13 bases between them. Germline CDR1 SGDLS, CDR2 YYNGEE. The CDR3 is 14 residues long. CDR3 protein: CASSGDTNVYGYTF. In DNA, the CDR3 is TGTGCCAGCAGCGGGGACACGAACGTCTATGGCTACACCTTC.

This clonotype was picked up many times. The chain couples TRBV20-1 to TRBJ2-5, with D hard to call. CDR3 size: 12 residues. Looked up from germline, CDR1 is DFQATT and CDR2 is SNEGSKA (reference sequence). Trimming shortened V by 1 base and J by 5 bases, and 8 bases separated the two germline ends. In DNA, the CDR3 is TGCAGTGCTAGAGCCAGAGAGGAGACCCAGTACTTC. It encodes CSARAREETQYF.

CDR3 DNA sequence: TGTGCCAGCAGGGGGAGTCTAAGGACTGAAGCTTTCTTT. This gives the protein CASRGSLRTEAFF. The chain uses TRBV6-1 and TRBJ1-1, with D unresolved. Germline assignment: CDR1 MNHNS and CDR2 SASEGT. The CDR3 has 13 amino acids. V lost 6 bases to trimming and J lost 5 bases, with 13 bases between them.

The chain combines TRBV19 with TRBJ1-5, with 7 bases matching TRBD1. J gave up 1 base and V 8 bases, and 14 bases lay outside the gene matches. The CDR3 covers 17 residues. Germline V gene data show CDR1 as LNHDA and CDR2 as SQIVND (reference sequence). CDR3 amino acids: CASGAGGTANSNQPQHF. The CDR3, as DNA: TGTGCCAGTGGTGCGGGGGGGACAGCCAACAGCAATCAGCCCCAGCATTTT.

This clonotype showed up just a few times. This chain uses TRBV11-3 with TRBJ2-3; no definite D call. V lost 4 bases to trimming and J lost 4 bases, with 12 bases between them. This CDR3 is built from 14 residues. The germline V gene encodes CDR1 SGHNT and CDR2 YENEEA. CDR3: CASSSPQISDTQYF. As DNA, the CDR3 is TGTGCCAGCAGCTCACCCCAGATTTCAGATACGCAGTATTTT. Full variable domain (rest looked up from reference TRBV11-3 and TRBJ2-3): EAGVVQSPRYKIIEKKQPVAFWCNPISGHNTLYWYLQNLGQGPELLIRYENEEAVDDSQLPKDRFSAERLKGVDSTLKIQPAELGDSAVYLCASSSPQISDTQYFGPGTRLTVL.

The V gene is TRBV7-2, the J gene TRBJ1-1, with TRBD1 identical over 8 bases. V lost 5 bases to trimming and J lost 1 base; unmatched junction nucleotides: 6. CDR1 and CDR2 (germline): SGHTA, FQGNSA. The CDR3 loop spans 15 amino acids. The CDR3 DNA reads TGTGCCAGCAGCCGCCTTGGGACAGGGAACACTGAAGCTTTCTTT. This sequence encodes CASSRLGTGNTEAFF.

For this clonotype: One end of the junction varies from germline; a read error may be responsible. The chain links TRBV10-3 to TRBJ2-7; D is possibly TRBD2 (5 bases). The germline V gene encodes CDR1 ENHRY and CDR2 SYGVKD. CDR3 length: 14 residues. CDR3 DNA: TGTGCCAGCAGTTATACTAGTGAGGGATTCGAGCAGTACTTC. It translates to CASSYTSEGFEQYF.

This clonotype was seen many times. The chain combines TRBV2 with TRBJ2-7; 13 bases fit TRBD2. Germline-derived CDR1 and CDR2 are SNHLY and FYNNEI. This CDR3 has 18 residues. V dropped 6 bases and J dropped 2; count of bases not matched to a gene: 13. The CDR3 DNA is TGTGCCAGCAGCGGAACCAGACTAGCGGGAGGCCAGGCCTACGAGCAGTACTTC. As protein: CASSGTRLAGGQAYEQYF. Full variable domain (rest looked up from reference TRBV2 and TRBJ2-7): EPEVTQTPSHQVTQMGQEVILRCVPISNHLYFYWYRQILGQKVEFLVSFYNNEISEKSEIFDDQFSVERPDGSNFTLKIRSTKLEDSAMYFCASSGTRLAGGQAYEQYFGPGTRLTVT.

The rearrangement uses TRBV19 and TRBJ1-4, with TRBD1 matching 8 bases. V lost 5 bases, J lost 7 bases, and 9 bases stayed unmatched. This CDR3 contains 15 residues. Germline loops: CDR1 LNHDA, CDR2 SQIVND (reference sequence). Written as DNA, the CDR3 is TGTGCCAGTAGTCCTCGACAGGGGAGTAGTGAAAAACTGTTTTTT. Protein product: CASSPRQGSSEKLFF.

The chain joins TRBV2 to TRBJ2-3, with TRBD2 as a possible D gene (5 bases). The length of the CDR3 is 17 residues. Trimming took off 5 bases at V and 0 bases at J, with 18 bases between the two ends. The germline gives CDR1 SNHLY, CDR2 FYNNEI. In DNA form, the CDR3 reads TGTGCCAGCAGTCCACGCCCCAGCGGCCCTAGCACAGATACGCAGTATTTT. This sequence encodes CASSPRPSGPSTDTQYF.

This clonotype was recorded many times. This chain connects TRBV7-6 to TRBJ1-5; tentative D call: TRBD1 (6 bases). Trimming took off 6 bases at V and 5 bases at J, with 17 bases between the two ends. The germline CDR1 and CDR2 sequences are SGHVS and FNYEAQ. This CDR3 has 15 residues. The CDR3 reads CASRNTGMRYQPQHF. Written as DNA, the CDR3 is TGTGCCAGCAGAAATACAGGGATGAGGTATCAGCCCCAGCATTTT. The whole variable domain, filled in from reference TRBV7-6 and TRBJ1-5, reads GAGVSQSPRYKVTKRGQDVALRCDPISGHVSLYWYRQALGQGPEFLTYFNYEAQQDKSGLPNDRFSAERPEGSISTLTIQRTEQRDSAMYRCASRNTGMRYQPQHFGDGTRLSIL.

This clonotype was recorded many times. The chain joins TRBV2 to TRBJ2-5; D ambiguous. V lost 4 bases, J lost 3 bases, and 6 bases lay in between. CDR1 and CDR2 from the germline V gene are SNHLY and FYNNEI. CDR3 size: 12 residues. The CDR3 is CASSVGKETQYF. CDR3 nucleotide sequence: TGTGCCAGCAGTGTAGGCAAAGAGACCCAGTACTTC.

The chain combines TRBV7-2 with TRBJ2-3; 9 bases match TRBD2. Unmatched junction bases numbered 9, after V lost 0 bases and J lost 2 bases. The CDR3 contains 18 residues. The germline gives CDR1 SGHTA, CDR2 FQGNSA. CDR3 sequence reads: CASSLATRLAGNTDTQYF. The DNA of the CDR3 is TGTGCCAGCAGCTTAGCTACCCGGCTAGCGGGGAACACAGATACGCAGTATTTT.

The rearrangement links TRBV14 to TRBJ2-1, with 7 bases fitting TRBD2. The J segment lost 2 bases and the V segment lost 0 bases, leaving 7 bases of the junction unmatched. Germline V gives CDR1 SGHDN, CDR2 FVKESK. The CDR3 contains 17 residues. CDR3 region: CASSQDRDYPPYNEQFF. Here the CDR3 DNA reads TGTGCCAGCAGCCAAGATAGGGACTACCCTCCCTACAATGAGCAGTTCTTC.